Reported below is one T cell receptor beta chain. Its antigen remains unknown. This record belongs to a study of lymphopenia after photon versus proton radiotherapy. Overall study results and limits: Authors raise, but do not show, better survival with proton therapy. Proton therapy kept repertoires fairly stable, unlike photons, which gained effector/memory cells. Post-nadir diversity loss with photons came from oligoclonal expansion, particularly CD8+ Temra cells. Larger post-nadir TCR diversity loss correlated inversely with survival in deceased patients.

CDR3 length: 15 amino acids. V lost 7 bases and J lost 1, with 16 bases in between. Per germline, CDR1 LNHNV and CDR2 YYDKDF (reference sequence). Generated by immunoSEQ multiplex PCR, the TCRdb table keeps only in-frame clones and is missing some. The sample has about 8,300 clones; 80% to 90% are singletons. The source material was peripheral blood, sampled from a patient treated with photon-based radiotherapy. The gene calls are TRBV15 and TRBJ1-2, with D possibly being TRBD1 (5 bases). This receptor was taken from a man older than 75 with cholangiocarcinoma. The CDR3 loop reads CATMVGDRSNYGYTF. As DNA, the CDR3 is TGTGCCACCATGGTCGGGGACCGTAGTAACTATGGCTACACCTTC.